These 26 T cell receptor beta chains were all obtained from the same sample, sequenced in a study of identical twins. TCRdb ran MiXCR on the 5' RACE reads and lists one entry per CDR3 protein. Here the sample spans 570,000 or so distinct CDR3 sequences, over 8.5% being singletons. The same sample was also used in a study of yellow fever vaccine responses in identical twins.

The sample was PBMCs. The receptor set was obtained from a woman aged 18-35 years in good health.

This clonotype was counted many times. The J gene is TRBJ2-5, the V gene TRBV7-6; D might be TRBD2 (5 bases). V lost 6 bases and J lost 6, with 14 bases in between. Germline loops: CDR1 SGHVS, CDR2 FNYEAQ. The CDR3 runs to 13 residues. The DNA of the CDR3 is TGTGCCAGCAGTGAATCCCGAGGGAAGACCCAGTACTTC. Its translation is CASSESRGKTQYF.

This chain joins TRBV4-3 and TRBJ2-7; weak D call: TRBD1 (5 bases). Germline lookup yields CDR1 LGHNA and CDR2 YSLEER. V dropped 0 bases and J dropped 2 bases, with 11 bases sitting between them. The CDR3 consists of 15 residues. This CDR3 is CASSQDSETAYEQYF. The CDR3 coding sequence is TGCGCCAGCAGCCAAGATTCCGAGACAGCCTACGAGCAGTACTTC.

In its sample, this clonotype was seen many times. This chain links TRBV7-9 with TRBJ2-2; D uncertain. Germline assignment: CDR1 SEHNR and CDR2 FQNEAQ (reference sequence). The ends were cut back, 2 bases at V and 1 base at J, with 11 bases in the middle. The CDR3 is 16 amino acids. The CDR3 sequence: CASSLSPVGNTGELFF. In DNA form, the CDR3 reads TGTGCCAGCAGCTTATCCCCAGTGGGGAACACCGGGGAGCTGTTTTTT.

This clonotype was counted between two and nine times. The J gene is TRBJ1-6, the V gene TRBV27; no clear D gene. V lost 5 bases and J 5 bases, leaving 4 bases between the germline ends. Germline V gene data show CDR1 as MNHEY and CDR2 as SMNVEV (reference sequence). The CDR3 is 12 residues long. The CDR3 sequence is CASSVHNSPLHF. The CDR3 nucleotides are TGTGCCAGCAGTGTCCATAATTCACCCCTCCACTTT.

This clonotype showed up just a few times. The genes are TRBV11-2 and TRBJ2-1; weak D call: TRBD2 (6 bases). This CDR3 region has 16 residues. Germline CDR1 is SGHAT and CDR2 is FQNNGV. Trimming left V 4 bases short and J 3 bases short, with 16 bases between. The DNA of the CDR3 is TGTGCCAGCAGCTCGGTAGCAGGGACTTTCTACAATGAGCAGTTCTTC. Its translation is CASSSVAGTFYNEQFF. Full variable domain (remainder filled in from reference TRBV11-2 and TRBJ2-1): EAGVAQSPRYKIIEKRQSVAFWCNPISGHATLYWYQQILGQGPKLLIQFQNNGVVDDSQLPKDRFSAERLKGVDSTLKIQPAKLEDSAVYLCASSSVAGTFYNEQFFGPGTRLTVL.

This rearrangement joins TRBV11-2 to TRBJ2-7; D remains unclear. Per germline, CDR1 SGHAT and CDR2 FQNNGV. V lost 0 bases, J lost 2 bases, and 8 bases lay in between. The CDR3 is 14 residues long. The DNA for the CDR3 is TGTGCCAGCAGCTTAGAGGGCATAACCTACGAGCAGTACTTC. Encoded protein: CASSLEGITYEQYF.

This clonotype came up many times. V usage is TRBV7-9 and J usage is TRBJ1-2; maybe TRBD1 (6 bases). This CDR3 region has 14 residues. V dropped 1 base and J dropped 3 bases, with 9 bases sitting between them. Germline lookup yields CDR1 SEHNR and CDR2 FQNEAQ (reference sequence). This CDR3 reads CASSLGQDDYGYTF. The CDR3 coding sequence is TGTGCCAGCAGCTTAGGACAGGACGACTATGGCTACACCTTC.

This clonotype was seen a few times. The chain employs TRBV3-1 and TRBJ2-4; D remains unclear. The CDR3 runs 12 residues. Germline V gives CDR1 LGHDT, CDR2 YNNKEL (reference sequence). The ends were cut back, 5 bases at V and 9 bases at J, with 11 bases in the middle. CDR3 sequence: CASSVQLGIQYF. In DNA form, the CDR3 reads TGTGCCAGCAGCGTACAGTTAGGCATTCAGTACTTC.

The rearrangement joins TRBV6-2 or TRBV6-3 to TRBJ2-2, with 9 positions matching TRBD1. Germline assignment: CDR1 MNHEY and CDR2 SVGEGT. CDR3 length equals 16 residues. The J segment lost 5 bases and the V segment lost 6 bases, leaving 10 bases of the junction unmatched. Here the CDR3 DNA reads TGTGCCAGCAGCAACCCGGGACAGGGAAAGACCGGGGAGCTGTTTTTT. It yields the protein CASSNPGQGKTGELFF.

The V and J genes are TRBV29-1 and TRBJ2-2; D may be TRBD1 (5 bases). Looked up from germline, CDR1 is SQVTM and CDR2 is ANQGSEA. This CDR3 contains 14 residues. Between the trimmed V and J ends, which lost 6 bases and 7 bases, there was a span of 18 bases. The CDR3 loop reads CSVYRLESGGELFF. In DNA, the CDR3 is TGCAGCGTATACAGGCTCGAGTCCGGCGGGGAGCTGTTTTTT.

This clonotype came up many times. The rearrangement uses TRBV4-3 and TRBJ1-5, with D tentatively TRBD1 (5 bases). The V end was cut by 0 bases, the J end by 7 bases, with 13 bases between. This CDR3 is built from 15 residues. CDR1 and CDR2 (germline): LGHNA, YSLEER. In nucleotides, the CDR3 is TGCGCCAGCAGCCAAGATAGACAGTTAGGGCAGCCCCAGCATTTT. This codes for CASSQDRQLGQPQHF.

This clonotype was found a few times. V usage is TRBV3-1 and J usage is TRBJ2-1; D not certain. This CDR3 spans 13 amino acids. Germline V gene data show CDR1 as LGHDT and CDR2 as YNNKEL (reference sequence). V was clipped by 5 bases and J by 7 bases, with 12 bases between them. DNA of the CDR3: TGTGCCAGCAGCACCGAGGATACAAATGAGCAGTTCTTC. It translates to CASSTEDTNEQFF.

This clonotype has a handful of counts. The chain joins TRBV28 to TRBJ1-5; the D gene is possibly TRBD1 (5 bases). Trimming pared 6 bases from V and 1 base from J, leaving 19 bases between. This CDR3 region has 17 residues. Germline V lookup: CDR1 MDHEN, CDR2 SYDVKM. Here the CDR3 DNA reads TGTGCCAGCAGCCCCGAGCTCCCGTGGGGGAGCAATCAGCCCCAGCATTTT. Protein: CASSPELPWGSNQPQHF.

This chain joins TRBV6-1 and TRBJ2-2; D ambiguous. The ends were cut back, 4 bases at V and 3 bases at J, with 9 bases in the middle. This CDR3 comprises 14 residues. Per the germline V gene, CDR1 is MNHNS and CDR2 is SASEGT. Written as DNA, the CDR3 is TGTGCCAGCAGTGGGACGGTAGACACCGGGGAGCTGTTTTTT. Its protein is CASSGTVDTGELFF.

In its sample, this clonotype was seen a few times. This chain joins TRBV5-4 and TRBJ2-7; perhaps D is TRBD1 or TRBD2 (5 bases each). CDR3 size: 15 residues. Germline CDR1 reads SGHNT; CDR2 reads YYREEE (reference sequence). V shed 4 bases and J shed 0 bases, with 14 bases lying between them. The CDR3 DNA sequence: TGTGCCAGCAGCCCGGGGACGGCGAGCTCCTACGAGCAGTACTTC. Residues: CASSPGTASSYEQYF.

This clonotype was seen repeatedly, ten times or more. The chain couples TRBV12-3 or TRBV12-4 to TRBJ2-5, with 13 bases identical to TRBD2. Losses at the gene ends were 6 bases for V and 10 bases for J; bases not matched to a gene: 8. CDR3 length: 14 residues. CDR3 DNA sequence: TGTGCCAGCAGGGAACTAGCGGGAGGGGTGAACCAGTACTTC. Protein product: CASRELAGGVNQYF.

This clonotype was detected ten times or more. The J gene is TRBJ2-7, the V gene TRBV27, with 10 bases that match TRBD1. The CDR3 extends over 15 amino acids. Per germline, CDR1 MNHEY and CDR2 SMNVEV (reference sequence). Trimming removed 0 bases from V and 2 bases from J; junction bases left unmatched: 1. The CDR3 sequence: CASSLSGTGAYEQYF. For the CDR3, the DNA is TGTGCCAGCAGTTTATCAGGGACAGGGGCCTACGAGCAGTACTTC.

This clonotype has ten or more counts. J is TRBJ2-7 and V is TRBV27; 12 bases line up with TRBD1. With 4 bases clipped from V and 5 bases from J, the junction kept 12 bases outside the gene matches. This CDR3 region has 17 residues. Germline CDR1 is MNHEY and CDR2 is SMNVEV (reference sequence). CDR3 amino acids: CASSSDRDRGRVHEQYF. As DNA, the CDR3 is TGTGCCAGCAGTTCAGACCGGGACAGGGGGCGAGTCCACGAGCAGTACTTC.

As for this clonotype: A much larger clone lies a single base off, so this may be a read error. This chain links TRBV29-1 with TRBJ2-5, with 7 positions matching TRBD2. The length of the CDR3 is 12 residues. Losses at the gene ends were 8 bases for V and 5 bases for J; bases not matched to a gene: 8. The germline gives CDR1 SQVTM, CDR2 ANQGSEA. The CDR3 bases are TGCAGCATGAGGGAGGGGCAGGAGACCCAGTACTTC. Protein product: CSMREGQETQYF.

Ten or more counts support this clonotype. CDR3 coding DNA: TGTGCCAGCAGCTTCAGGGGGGGAACTGAAGCTTTCTTT. The encoded protein is CASSFRGGTEAFF. V and J are TRBV7-3 and TRBJ1-1, with 7 bases that match TRBD1. V trimming: 3 bases; J trimming: 5 bases; junction bases outside the gene matches: 3. CDR1 is SGHTA and CDR2 is FQGTGA in the germline V gene. The CDR3 is 13 residues long.

The chain combines TRBV5-1 with TRBJ2-7; no reliable D call. The CDR3 consists of 14 residues. CDR1 SGHRS and CDR2 YFSETQ come from the germline V gene. V gave up 0 bases and J gave up 1 base, with 8 bases separating them. The CDR3 is CASSLEGISYEQYF. The CDR3 DNA reads TGCGCCAGCAGCTTGGAGGGAATATCCTACGAGCAGTACTTC.

This clonotype occurred many times. The CDR3 is CASSLQSGEETQYF. CDR3 nucleotide sequence: TGTGCCAGCAGCCTACAAAGTGGGGAAGAGACCCAGTACTTC. The gene calls are TRBV3-1 and TRBJ2-5, with D unclear. This CDR3 comprises 14 residues. Per germline, CDR1 LGHDT and CDR2 YNNKEL (reference sequence). The V gene lost 4 bases and the J gene lost 3 bases, with 12 bases spanning the gap.

This clonotype was recorded at least ten times. This chain links TRBV7-2 with TRBJ2-2; TRBD2 might be the D (7 bases). CDR1 and CDR2 from the germline V gene are SGHTA and FQGNSA. The CDR3 consists of 15 residues. Trimming took 5 bases from V and 4 from J, leaving 14 bases between them. The CDR3: CASSSLGGGTGELFF. The CDR3 DNA is TGTGCCAGCAGCAGTTTAGGGGGGGGCACCGGGGAGCTGTTTTTT.

This clonotype has at least ten counts. The gene calls are TRBV6-2 or TRBV6-3 and TRBJ2-7, with 7 bases that match TRBD2. The V gene end was trimmed by 2 bases and the J gene end by 1 base; junction bases not matched to a gene: 8. This CDR3 comprises 16 residues. CDR1 is MNHEY and CDR2 is SVGEGT in the germline V gene. The CDR3 DNA follows: TGTGCCAGCAGTTACGCCGCCGGAGCGGGATCCTACGAGCAGTACTTC. It encodes CASSYAAGAGSYEQYF.

V usage is TRBV5-1 and J usage is TRBJ2-3; 7 positions agree with TRBD1. The CDR3 totals 15 residues. J lost 4 bases, V lost 5 bases, and 10 bases had no gene match. The germline V gene has CDR1 SGHRS and CDR2 YFSETQ. The CDR3 DNA follows: TGCGCCAGCAGGGGGACAGCAGGGTTGGCAGATACGCAGTATTTT. Translating gives CASRGTAGLADTQYF.

Ten or more counts support this clonotype. The chain has TRBV5-1 and TRBJ1-4; D ambiguous. Between the trimmed V and J ends, which lost 0 bases and 5 bases, there was a span of 8 bases. This CDR3 is built from 14 residues. From germline, CDR1 is SGHRS and CDR2 YFSETQ. This CDR3 is CASSLESPNEKLFF. As DNA, the CDR3 is TGCGCCAGCAGCTTGGAAAGCCCGAATGAAAAACTGTTTTTT.